This TCR beta chain was obtained from a study of blood T cell repertoires in COVID-19. Overall study: In each case, the material was cDNA or gDNA derived from T cells, B-cell-depleted T cells, or PBMCs.

V lost 5 bases and J lost 4, with 21 bases in between. Germline assignment: CDR1 SGHTA and CDR2 FQGTGA. CDR3 size: 16 residues. The assay was immunoSEQ multiplex PCR, and TCRdb's table has in-frame clones only and misses some. The sample has 350,000 to 450,000 clones; approximately 91% are singletons. Specimen: PBMCs or T cells enriched from blood (not recorded which). The origin of this receptor is a woman between 40 and 55 years old who had been exposed to COVID-19. The J gene is TRBJ2-7, the V gene TRBV7-3; D perhaps matches TRBD2 (6 bases). The CDR3 DNA reads TGTGCCAGCAGCCTGAGCCCCGGTGGGGGAGGATACGAGCAGTACTTC. As protein: CASSLSPGGGGYEQYF.